This is a list of T cell receptor beta chains from one sample in a study of response to subunit inactivated influenza vaccine. TCRdb passed the RT-PCR reads through MiXCR, listing each CDR3 protein once. Of over 450,000 distinct CDR3 sequences in the sample, 10% to 15% were seen once. Sequencing was performed on PBMCs from blood, taken more than 35 days after vaccination. All receptors come from a man over 45 who received an inactivated influenza vaccine. Both conserved end residues are part of each CDR3. A clone size is listed for some rows: how often the clone was seen (once, few, many), or a class if it is expanded.

TRBV6-1	TRBJ2-2	-	CASNRGLAAAGELFF
TRBV12-3/TRBV12-4	TRBJ1-1	-	CACSLGANTEAFF
TRBV9	TRBJ2-5	few	CASSAQTGIWETQYF
TRBV12-3/TRBV12-4	TRBJ2-5	-	CASSFGTPPETQYF
TRBV6-1	TRBJ1-1	few	CASQTRDRVTEAFF
TRBV6-2/TRBV6-3	TRBJ1-6	few	CASSLRDRTYNSPLHF
TRBV5-1	TRBJ2-2	few	CASSFVPGADTGELFF
TRBV2	TRBJ2-2	many	CASSVSGYGELFF
TRBV6-1	TRBJ2-7	-	CASTWDRNFDEQYF
TRBV28	TRBJ2-7	many	CASSLFGGAYEQYF
TRBV5-1	TRBJ2-7	many	CASRPQQGASYEQYF
TRBV4-2	TRBJ2-4	-	CASSPLRAGGMGRDIQYF
TRBV24-1	TRBJ2-7	-	CATSDSGQGVYEQYF
TRBV7-2	TRBJ1-5	-	CASSGQGWNQPQHF
TRBV6-2/TRBV6-3	TRBJ1-1	many	CASRNLQGRYTEAFF
TRBV3-1	TRBJ2-1	few	CASSHSSGTNEQFF
TRBV7-9	TRBJ2-3	few	CASSLERVDTQYF
TRBV28	TRBJ2-1	-	CASIRPGLAGGGEQFF
TRBV27	TRBJ2-3	-	CASSFVISTDTQYF
TRBV12-3/TRBV12-4	TRBJ2-5	many	CASSSPGTQETQYF
TRBV7-9	TRBJ2-5	few	CASSLAGPSETQYF
TRBV3-1	TRBJ2-1	-	CASSRLTGYNEQFF
TRBV7-2	TRBJ2-7	few	CASSRGRQPSYEQYF
TRBV4-2	TRBJ2-1	many	CASSQASQGSNEQFF
TRBV28	TRBJ1-5	many	CASSLSGFNQPQHF
TRBV20-1	TRBJ2-7	many	CSAFSPPYEQYF
TRBV5-1	TRBJ2-7	few	CASSLGTGVSYEQYF
TRBV7-9	TRBJ2-7	few	CASRTGTATEYF
TRBV20-1	TRBJ2-7	-	CSAMDWISYEQYF
TRBV20-1	TRBJ2-5	-	CSARASGRETQYF
TRBV7-8	TRBJ2-2	-	CASSLGSSVSGELFF
TRBV7-8	TRBJ2-7	few	CASSLGLAGVPYF
TRBV4-2	TRBJ2-7	-	CASSQDRARSYEQYF
TRBV12-3/TRBV12-4	TRBJ2-7	many	CASSRGGTGTLF
TRBV28	TRBJ2-7	many	CASSFRPGVIFSYEQYF
TRBV5-5	TRBJ1-2	-	CASLDQSNYGYTF
TRBV7-2	TRBJ2-7	few	CASSPPGALGEQYF
TRBV15	TRBJ2-5	-	CATSRVFGAEETQYF
TRBV5-1	TRBJ2-7	-	CASSRTGTSGTEQYF
TRBV20-1	TRBJ2-7	many	CSARDPRAGASYEQYF
TRBV5-1	TRBJ1-2	few	CASSLGGQGYYGYTF
TRBV7-2	TRBJ2-1	many	CASSRRKGGPNEQFF
TRBV4-3	TRBJ1-1	many	CASSQEASGPFGTEAFF
TRBV20-1	TRBJ2-7	few	CSAWQGNYEQYF
TRBV28	TRBJ2-5	few	CASNPGIEIGTQYF
TRBV12-3/TRBV12-4	TRBJ1-5	-	CASSNSANQPQHF
TRBV20-1	TRBJ2-1	-	CSATRTGWLNEQFF
TRBV6-5	TRBJ1-5	-	CASSYRGDGNQPQHF
TRBV7-8	TRBJ2-7	-	CASSRDRGHEQYF
TRBV28	TRBJ1-1	few	CASSWAGTQKAFF
TRBV29-1	TRBJ2-3	few	CSSTGTTDPGDTQYF
TRBV10-3	TRBJ1-3	few	CAISLGGFGGNTIYF
TRBV9	TRBJ2-5	few	CASSPGLAGGPVLQTQYF
TRBV11-2	TRBJ2-1	-	CASSPVGLGGNEQFF
TRBV7-9	TRBJ2-1	-	CASSLFSTHEQFF
TRBV6-2/TRBV6-3	TRBJ2-1	-	CASSYPAASGSDNNEQFF
TRBV11-2	TRBJ1-1	many	CASSSWGMNTEAFF
TRBV2	TRBJ2-2	once	CASRPVGVAANTGELFF
TRBV28	TRBJ1-6	-	CAISSGGRKVSPLHF